This entry concerns a single TCR beta chain. Original data processing: Reference gene primer amplification gave nucleated cell count estimates. This table comes from immunoSEQ multiplex PCR, and its TCRdb copy is limited to in-frame clones, with some not included. V, J and clone size reflect that table, while D and trimming were determined from the DNA. The data contain 180,000 or so clones, roughly 90% of them seen just once; the ten biggest clones take up around 1.4%. This sample was included in a study of blood T cell repertoires in COVID-19. On the study more broadly: The United States, Italy and Spain supplied acute and convalescent COVID-19 samples. PBMCs, B-cell-depleted T cells, or T cells provided the cDNA or gDNA that made up the material.

The receptor was derived from a woman between 45 and 65 years old with acute or convalescent COVID-19. Sequences were obtained from peripheral blood.

CDR3 loop: CASSLARVNSPLHF. The DNA of the CDR3 is TGTGCCAGCAGCTTAGCCAGGGTAAATTCACCCCTCCACTTT. The chain employs TRBV7-2 and TRBJ1-6, with D tentatively TRBD1 (5 bases). The CDR3 has 14 residues. Trimming stripped 0 bases from V and 7 bases from J, with 7 bases between. Germline values: CDR1 SGHTA, CDR2 FQGNSA.